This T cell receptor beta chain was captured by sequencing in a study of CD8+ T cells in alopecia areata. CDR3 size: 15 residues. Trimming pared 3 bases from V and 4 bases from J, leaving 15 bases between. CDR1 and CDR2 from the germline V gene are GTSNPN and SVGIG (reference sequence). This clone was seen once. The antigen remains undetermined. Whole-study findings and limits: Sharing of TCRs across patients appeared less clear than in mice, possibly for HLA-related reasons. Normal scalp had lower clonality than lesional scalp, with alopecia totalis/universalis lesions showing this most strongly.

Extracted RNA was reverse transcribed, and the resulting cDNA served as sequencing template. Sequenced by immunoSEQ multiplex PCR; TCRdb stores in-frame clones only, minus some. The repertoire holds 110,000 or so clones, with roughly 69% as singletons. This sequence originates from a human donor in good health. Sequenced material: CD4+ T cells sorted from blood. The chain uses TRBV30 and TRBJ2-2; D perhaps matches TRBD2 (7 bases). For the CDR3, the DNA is TGTGCCTGGAGGTCCCGAGGGGGGGGCACCGGGGAGCTGTTTTTT. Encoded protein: CAWRSRGGGTGELFF.